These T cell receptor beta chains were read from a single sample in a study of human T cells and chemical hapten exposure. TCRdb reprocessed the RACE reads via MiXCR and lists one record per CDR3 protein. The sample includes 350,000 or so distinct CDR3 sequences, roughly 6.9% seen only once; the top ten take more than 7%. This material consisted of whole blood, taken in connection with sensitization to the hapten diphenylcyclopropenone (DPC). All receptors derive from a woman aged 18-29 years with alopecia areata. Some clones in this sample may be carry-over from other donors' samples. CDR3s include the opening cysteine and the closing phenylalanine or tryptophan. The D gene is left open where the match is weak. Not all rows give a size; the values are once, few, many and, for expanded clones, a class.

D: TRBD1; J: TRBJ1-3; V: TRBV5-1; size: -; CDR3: CASSLGTVGNTIYF; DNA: TGCGCCAGCAGCTTAGGGACAGTCGGAAACACCATATATTTT
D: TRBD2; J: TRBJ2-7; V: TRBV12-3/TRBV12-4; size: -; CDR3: CASSLAGGRYEQYF; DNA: TGTGCCAGCAGTCTAGCGGGGGGGCGGTACGAGCAGTACTTC
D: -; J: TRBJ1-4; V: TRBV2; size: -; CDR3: CASSVRGAQLFF; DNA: TGTGCCAGCAGTGTTCGGGGGGCGCAACTGTTTTTT
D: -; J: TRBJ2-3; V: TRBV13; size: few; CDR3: CASSTSFTDTQYF; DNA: TGTGCCAGCAGCACCTCGTTCACAGATACGCAGTATTTT
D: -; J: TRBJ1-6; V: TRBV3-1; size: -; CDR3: CASSRQGKSYNSPLHF; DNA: TGTGCCAGCAGCCGTCAGGGGAAGTCCTATAATTCACCCCTCCACTTT
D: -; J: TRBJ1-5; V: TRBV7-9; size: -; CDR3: CASSLTGGNGQPQHF; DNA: TGTGCCAGCAGCTTAACAGGAGGGAACGGCCAGCCCCAGCATTTT
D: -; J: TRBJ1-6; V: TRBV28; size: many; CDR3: CASNPVSYNSPLHF; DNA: TGTGCCAGCAACCCCGTGTCCTATAATTCACCCCTCCACTTT
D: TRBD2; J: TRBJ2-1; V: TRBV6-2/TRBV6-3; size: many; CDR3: CASSRGSGDYNEQFF; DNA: TGTGCCAGCAGTCGGGGGAGCGGGGACTACAATGAGCAGTTCTTC
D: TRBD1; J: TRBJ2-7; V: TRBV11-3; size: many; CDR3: CASSPDRDYEQYF; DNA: TGTGCCAGCAGCCCGGACAGGGACTACGAGCAGTACTTC
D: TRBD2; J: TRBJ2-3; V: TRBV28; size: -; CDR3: CSSGGLADTQYF; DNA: TGTTCAAGCGGGGGACTAGCAGATACGCAGTATTTT
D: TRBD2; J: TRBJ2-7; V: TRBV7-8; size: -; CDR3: CASSPRLAGAGEQYF; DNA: TGTGCCAGCAGCCCGAGACTAGCGGGGGCTGGCGAGCAGTACTTC
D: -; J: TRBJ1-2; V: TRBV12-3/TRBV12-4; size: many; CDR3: CASSLAGNYGYTF; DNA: TGTGCCAGCAGTTTAGCCGGGAACTATGGCTACACCTTC
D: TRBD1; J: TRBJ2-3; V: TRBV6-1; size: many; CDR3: CASWGNSRWTGYPDTQYF; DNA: TGTGCCAGTTGGGGGAACAGCCGGTGGACAGGGTACCCAGATACGCAGTATTTT
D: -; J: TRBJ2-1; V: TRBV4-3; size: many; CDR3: CASSQTTGTIYNEQFF; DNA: TGCGCCAGCAGCCAAACAACCGGGACCATCTACAATGAGCAGTTCTTC
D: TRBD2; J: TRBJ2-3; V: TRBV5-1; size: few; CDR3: CASSVLAGYTDTQYF; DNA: TGCGCCAGCAGCGTGCTAGCGGGGTACACAGATACGCAGTATTTT
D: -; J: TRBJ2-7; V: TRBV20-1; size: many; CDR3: CSVTSGSSSYEQYF; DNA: TGCAGTGTTACCTCGGGATCCAGCTCCTACGAGCAGTACTTC
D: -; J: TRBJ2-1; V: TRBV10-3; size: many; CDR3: CAISENSETYNEQFF; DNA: TGTGCCATCAGTGAGAACAGTGAAACCTACAATGAGCAGTTCTTC
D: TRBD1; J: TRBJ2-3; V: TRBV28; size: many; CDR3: CASSFYSAGGSTDTQYF; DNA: TGTGCCAGCAGTTTTTATAGTGCAGGGGGCTCCACAGATACGCAGTATTTT
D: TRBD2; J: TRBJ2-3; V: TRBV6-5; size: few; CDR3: CASTVGGGPTDTQYF; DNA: TGTGCCAGCACGGTGGGCGGGGGGCCCACAGATACGCAGTATTTT
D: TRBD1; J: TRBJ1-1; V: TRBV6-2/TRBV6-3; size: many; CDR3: CASRIIMTGGTEAFF; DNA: TGTGCCAGCAGGATCATTATGACAGGGGGCACTGAAGCTTTCTTT
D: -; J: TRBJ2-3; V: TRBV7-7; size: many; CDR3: CASSPSLRRGSTDTQYF; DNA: TGTGCTAGCAGCCCCAGCCTAAGAAGGGGGAGCACAGATACGCAGTATTTT
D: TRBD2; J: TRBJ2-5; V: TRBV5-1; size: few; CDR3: CASSPTSGLAGETQYF; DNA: TGCGCCAGCAGCCCCACTTCGGGACTAGCGGGAGAGACCCAGTACTTC
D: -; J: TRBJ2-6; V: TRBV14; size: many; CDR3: CASSQVNPNVLTF; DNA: TGTGCCAGCAGCCAAGTTAACCCCAACGTCCTGACTTTC
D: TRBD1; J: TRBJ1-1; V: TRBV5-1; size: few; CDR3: CASSLVWDRGSNTEAFF; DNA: TGCGCCAGCAGCTTGGTTTGGGACAGGGGGTCGAACACTGAAGCTTTCTTT
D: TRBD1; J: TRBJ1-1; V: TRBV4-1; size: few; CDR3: CASSQDWGQGLVGAFF; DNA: TGCGCCAGCAGCCAAGATTGGGGACAGGGATTGGTTGGAGCTTTCTTT
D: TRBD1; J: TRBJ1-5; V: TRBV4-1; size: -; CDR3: CASSRIQGNSNQPQHF; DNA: TGCGCCAGCAGCCGGATACAGGGGAATAGCAATCAGCCCCAGCATTTT
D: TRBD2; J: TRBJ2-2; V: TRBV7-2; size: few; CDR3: CASSLVLAGVTGELFF; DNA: TGTGCCAGCAGCTTAGTTCTAGCGGGGGTCACCGGGGAGCTGTTTTTT
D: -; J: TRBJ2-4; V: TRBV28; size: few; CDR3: CASSSSSLAKNIQYF; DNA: -
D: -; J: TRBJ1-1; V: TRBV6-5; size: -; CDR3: CASSYSNSLNTEAFF; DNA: TGTGCCAGCAGTTACTCGAATAGTCTGAACACTGAAGCTTTCTTT
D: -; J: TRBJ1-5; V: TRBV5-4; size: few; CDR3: CASSLDPGANQPQHF; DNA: TGTGCCAGCAGCTTGGATCCAGGGGCCAATCAGCCCCAGCATTTT
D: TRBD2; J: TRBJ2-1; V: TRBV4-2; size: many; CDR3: CASSGISGASYNEQFF; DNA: TGTGCCAGCAGCGGCATTAGCGGGGCTTCCTACAATGAGCAGTTCTTC